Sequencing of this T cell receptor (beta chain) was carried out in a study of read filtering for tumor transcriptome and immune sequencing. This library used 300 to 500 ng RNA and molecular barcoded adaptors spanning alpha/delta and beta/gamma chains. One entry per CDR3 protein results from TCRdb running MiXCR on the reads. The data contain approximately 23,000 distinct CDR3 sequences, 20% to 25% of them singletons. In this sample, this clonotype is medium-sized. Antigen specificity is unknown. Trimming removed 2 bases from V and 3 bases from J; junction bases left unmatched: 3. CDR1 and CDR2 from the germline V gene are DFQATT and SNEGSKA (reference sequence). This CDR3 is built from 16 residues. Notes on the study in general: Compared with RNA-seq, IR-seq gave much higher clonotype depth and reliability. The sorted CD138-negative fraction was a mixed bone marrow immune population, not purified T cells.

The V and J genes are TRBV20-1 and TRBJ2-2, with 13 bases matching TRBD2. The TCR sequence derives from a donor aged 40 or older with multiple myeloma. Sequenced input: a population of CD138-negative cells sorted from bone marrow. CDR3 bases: TGCAGTGCTAGATCCGGACTAGCGGGAGACACCGGGGAGCTGTTTTTT. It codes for CSARSGLAGDTGELFF.